This entry describes one T cell receptor (beta chain). What it binds is unknown. Reverse transcription of about 0.45 to 1 ug RNA was carried out with random hexamers. One entry per CDR3 protein results from TCRdb running MiXCR on the immunoSEQ multiplex PCR reads. The sample consists of more than 65,000 distinct CDR3 sequences, around 93% of them appearing once. These data are taken from a study of CD8 T cells in Susac syndrome. Whole-study results and caveats: Individuals included in the TCR sequencing and HLA analysis were acknowledged by the study to be relatively few in number.

Sequences were obtained from CD8+ T cells from PBMCs. This TCR came from a human donor with Susac syndrome.

The CDR3 here is CASTPGTHTSGDGYTF. In nucleotides, the CDR3 is TGTGCCAGCACCCCCGGGACGCATACTTCTGGGGATGGCTACACCTTC. The J gene is TRBJ1-2, the V gene TRBV6-1, with a tentative D call TRBD1 (5 bases). V was shortened by 7 bases and J by 6 bases, with 24 bases between the two germline ends. The germline V gene has CDR1 MNHNS and CDR2 SASEGT. The CDR3 is 16 amino acids.